In this sample, the clone carrying this TCR beta chain turned up a few times. The data derive from a study of blood T cell repertoires in COVID-19. Study-level background: The United States, Italy and Spain were the sources of the acute and convalescent COVID-19 samples. Sample material is recorded as cDNA or gDNA derived from T cells, B-cell-depleted T cells, or PBMCs.

In the original workflow: Amplification of reference gene primers was used by the study to estimate nucleated cell counts. The method was immunoSEQ multiplex PCR; TCRdb's version includes in-frame clones alone and lacks a portion of them. V, J and clone size reflect that table, while D and trimming were determined from the DNA. The sample records a few hundred thousand clones, 82% being singletons. The ends were cut back, 3 bases at V and 2 bases at J, with 16 bases in the middle. The germline V gene has CDR1 KGHSH and CDR2 LQKENI. This CDR3 comprises 17 residues. This sequence joins TRBV18 and TRBJ1-4; D may be TRBD1 (6 bases). The sequenced sample was peripheral blood. The sequence was obtained from a woman in her late teens or twenties with acute or convalescent COVID-19. The CDR3: CASSPYGGASTNEKLFF. The CDR3 DNA is TGTGCCAGCTCACCTTACGGGGGGGCATCGACTAATGAAAAACTGTTTTTT.